Presented here are 25 T cell receptor beta chains from one specimen sequenced in a study of T cells of healthy individuals. TCRdb re-derived calls from the 5' RACE reads in MiXCR, one entry per CDR3 protein. The sample lists around 79,000 distinct CDR3 sequences, about 5% occurring once. The receptors here all came from a female donor in good health.

At least ten counts were recorded for this clonotype. The chain employs TRBV2 and TRBJ1-2; D gene ambiguous. CDR3 length: 14 residues. Per the germline V gene, CDR1 is SNHLY and CDR2 is FYNNEI. V lost 6 bases to trimming and J lost 4 bases, with 15 bases between them. The CDR3 nucleotides read TGTGCCAGCAGCCGGACCTGGCTATCCTATGGCTACACCTTC. Protein: CASSRTWLSYGYTF.

The rearrangement joins TRBV3-1 to TRBJ1-2; D unresolved. Trimming stripped 0 bases from V and 2 bases from J, with 10 bases between. The germline CDR1 and CDR2 sequences are LGHDT and YNNKEL (reference sequence). This CDR3 is 15 amino acids long. In nucleotides, the CDR3 is TGTGCCAGCAGCCAAGATAGCCGCAGAAACTATGGCTACACCTTC. This gives the protein CASSQDSRRNYGYTF.

The chain carries TRBV10-3 and TRBJ2-3; 10 bases are shared with TRBD1. This CDR3 spans 16 amino acids. Germline loops: CDR1 ENHRY, CDR2 SYGVKD. V lost 2 bases and J lost 6; bases outside the gene matches: 8. The CDR3 reads CAISEGTGVSSDTQYF. As DNA, the CDR3 is TGTGCCATCAGTGAGGGGACAGGGGTTTCGTCGGATACGCAGTATTTT.

In its sample, this clonotype was seen many times. This chain joins TRBV5-1 and TRBJ2-5; 10 bases are shared with TRBD2. The V and J ends lost 0 bases and 3 bases, in that order; junction bases with no gene match: 5. This CDR3 region has 16 residues. Germline CDR1 SGHRS, CDR2 YFSETQ. The CDR3 region is CASSLGVAGGKETQYF. The DNA of the CDR3 is TGCGCCAGCAGCTTGGGCGTAGCGGGAGGAAAAGAGACCCAGTACTTC.

This clonotype was picked up many times. This chain connects TRBV28 to TRBJ1-6; 7 positions match TRBD1. The V and J ends lost 6 bases and 10 bases, in that order; junction bases with no gene match: 12. This CDR3 comprises 15 residues. Germline assignment: CDR1 MDHEN and CDR2 SYDVKM. The CDR3 nucleotides read TGTGCCAGCAGCCCTACAGGGGAGAGAGGGTCACCCCTCCACTTT. Translation: CASSPTGERGSPLHF.

This clonotype was seen repeatedly, ten times or more. The chain employs TRBV2 and TRBJ2-3, with D maybe TRBD2 (5 bases). The CDR3 contains 15 residues. V gave up 10 bases and J gave up 2 bases, with 19 bases separating them. CDR1 is SNHLY, CDR2 FYNNEI, per germline. In DNA form, the CDR3 reads TGTGCCACCGAGCGGTCCACGACACACACAGATACGCAGTATTTT. Translating gives CATERSTTHTDTQYF.

This rearrangement joins TRBV10-3 to TRBJ2-3; D is unclear. Trimming left V 3 bases short and J 1 base short, with 5 bases between. Germline CDR1 reads ENHRY; CDR2 reads SYGVKD. The CDR3 covers 13 residues. The DNA of the CDR3 is TGTGCCATCAGTGACATGGGCACAGATACGCAGTATTTT. This gives the protein CAISDMGTDTQYF.

This clonotype was seen ten or more times. The CDR3 nucleotides are TGTGCCAGCAGCTTGTTTGGAGGTCCCGAAGCTTTCTTT. It specifies CASSLFGGPEAFF. V and J are TRBV5-5 and TRBJ1-1; D is uncertain. Germline CDR1 reads SGHKS; CDR2 reads YYEKEE (reference sequence). The length of the CDR3 is 13 residues. Deletions cut 1 base from V and 8 bases from J, with 12 bases between.

This clonotype was recorded at least ten times. The rearrangement links TRBV27 to TRBJ1-1; perhaps TRBD1 as D (5 bases). CDR1 and CDR2 (germline): MNHEY, SMNVEV (reference sequence). The CDR3 loop spans 14 amino acids. V lost 6 bases, J lost 0 bases, and 11 bases lay in between. The CDR3 here is CASSQQTVNTEAFF. CDR3 coding DNA: TGTGCCAGCAGCCAACAGACAGTGAACACTGAAGCTTTCTTT.

Many counts were recorded for this clonotype. The rearrangement joins TRBV6-5 to TRBJ2-2; D not resolved. In germline, CDR1 is MNHEY, CDR2 SVGAGI. The length of the CDR3 is 13 residues. With 2 bases removed from V and 5 bases from J, the gap between germline ends came to 6 bases. In nucleotides, the CDR3 is TGTGCCAGCAGTTACCTCCCTACCGGGGAGCTGTTTTTT. This translates into CASSYLPTGELFF.

This clonotype was seen repeatedly, ten times or more. V gene TRBV6-2 or TRBV6-3 combines with J gene TRBJ1-1; D not certain. Germline V gene data show CDR1 as MNHEY and CDR2 as SVGEGT. V was cut by 6 bases and J by 3 bases, with 17 bases left in between. This CDR3 has 15 residues. The CDR3, as DNA: TGTGCCAGCAGGCTAAGGTTTCCGGTAGACACTGAAGCTTTCTTT. Its translation is CASRLRFPVDTEAFF.

This clonotype was recorded many times. The rearrangement uses TRBV29-1 and TRBJ2-1; 8 positions agree with TRBD1. Germline V gene lookup returns CDR1 SQVTM and CDR2 ANQGSEA. This CDR3 has 12 amino acids. Trimming took 7 bases from V and 9 from J; bases not matched to a gene: 8. The CDR3 DNA reads as TGCAGCGCTGGACAGGGCTCAGGTGAGCAGTTCTTC. Protein product: CSAGQGSGEQFF.

This clonotype was counted between two and nine times. J is TRBJ2-5 and V is TRBV13, with D perhaps matching TRBD1 or TRBD2 (5 bases each). The CDR3 covers 16 residues. Looked up from germline, CDR1 is PRHDT and CDR2 is FYEKMQ (reference sequence). V dropped 4 bases and J dropped 2 bases, with 17 bases sitting between them. The CDR3 here is CASSSRDGTEQETQYF. CDR3 in DNA: TGTGCCAGCAGCTCGCGCGACGGGACGGAACAAGAGACCCAGTACTTC.

In its sample, this clonotype was seen many times. CDR3: CASSQPGQGNQPQHF. CDR3 bases: TGCGCCAGCAGCCAGCCGGGACAGGGCAATCAGCCCCAGCATTTT. This chain links TRBV4-1 with TRBJ1-5, with 8 positions matching TRBD1. Losses at the gene ends were 3 bases for V and 2 bases for J; bases not matched to a gene: 3. Germline assignment: CDR1 MGHRA and CDR2 YSYEKL. This CDR3 contains 15 residues.

The chain is built from TRBV2 and TRBJ1-1; 8 positions match TRBD1. Trimming removed 5 bases from V and 11 bases from J; junction bases left unmatched: 10. Germline CDR1 reads SNHLY; CDR2 reads FYNNEI. The CDR3 has 13 amino acids. Written as DNA, the CDR3 is TGTGCCAGCAGTAGCGGACAGGGCTTAGGCGCTTTCTTT. It is translated as CASSSGQGLGAFF.

This sequence joins TRBV12-3 or TRBV12-4 and TRBJ2-5, with 9 nucleotides matching TRBD2. CDR3 length: 14 residues. V gave up 8 bases and J gave up 0 bases; unmatched junction bases: 4. CDR3 DNA: TGTGCCAGCGTGGCTAGCGGGGACCAAGAGACCCAGTACTTC. Its protein is CASVASGDQETQYF.

This clonotype occurred many times. The chain carries TRBV20-1 and TRBJ1-5, with 7 bases that match TRBD1. Germline CDR1 and CDR2: DFQATT and SNEGSKA (reference sequence). V gave up 6 bases and J gave up 6 bases; unmatched junction bases: 14. The CDR3 is 15 residues long. CDR3 DNA sequence: TGCAGTGCCGCGCAGGACAGGATTAGTATTCAGCCCCAGCATTTT. It translates to CSAAQDRISIQPQHF.

This clonotype was counted many times. The CDR3 DNA is TGCGCCAGCAGCTTGGATCTGGGGGGCCGAATTGGGAACACCGGGGAGCTGTTTTTT. Protein sequence: CASSLDLGGRIGNTGELFF. The rearrangement links TRBV5-1 to TRBJ2-2, with D perhaps TRBD1 or TRBD2 (6 bases each). Germline V gene sequence: CDR1 SGHRS, CDR2 YFSETQ. The CDR3 contains 19 residues. V was cut by 0 bases and J by 1 base, with 19 bases left in between.

This clonotype appeared many times. The chain couples TRBV5-6 to TRBJ2-3; a weak D match, TRBD2 (5 bases). Germline values: CDR1 SGHDT, CDR2 YYEEEE. This CDR3 is 11 amino acids long. The V end was cut by 4 bases, the J end by 9 bases, with 9 bases between. In DNA, the CDR3 is TGTGCCAGCAGCGAGGGATCGACGCAGTATTTT. Protein product: CASSEGSTQYF.

The rearrangement joins TRBV6-5 to TRBJ2-3; the D is unclear. The length of the CDR3 is 16 residues. Germline assignment: CDR1 MNHEY and CDR2 SVGAGI. V shed 2 bases and J shed 0 bases, with 12 bases lying between them. CDR3 in DNA: TGTGCCAGCAGTTACGGTGGGGAAACTAGCACAGATACGCAGTATTTT. Amino acids: CASSYGGETSTDTQYF.

This clonotype was detected many times. The chain uses TRBV19 and TRBJ1-5, with 7 bases that match TRBD1. The CDR3 runs 16 residues. The V gene's germline CDR1 is LNHDA and CDR2 SQIVND (reference sequence). With 7 bases clipped from V and 3 bases from J, the junction kept 12 bases outside the gene matches. CDR3 residues: CASTEGGLLLNQPQHF. DNA for the CDR3: TGTGCCAGTACCGAAGGGGGCTTGTTACTCAATCAGCCCCAGCATTTT.

This clonotype was counted at least ten times. V usage is TRBV7-9 and J usage is TRBJ2-3, with unresolved D. CDR1 is SEHNR, CDR2 FQNEAQ, per germline (reference sequence). V lost 7 bases, J lost 6 bases, and 11 bases lay in between. The CDR3 length is 12 residues. The CDR3 spells CASIKDDDTQYF. Written as DNA, the CDR3 is TGTGCCAGCATCAAGGACGACGATACGCAGTATTTT. The full variable domain, completed using reference TRBV7-9 and TRBJ2-3, is DTGVSQNPRHKITKRGQNVTFRCDPISEHNRLYWYRQTLGQGPEFLTYFQNEAQLEKSRLLSDRFSAERPKGSFSTLEIQRTEQGDSAMYLCASIKDDDTQYFGPGTRLTVL.

This clonotype was counted many times. V and J are TRBV14 and TRBJ2-5; 7 nucleotides align to TRBD1. The CDR3 is 14 residues long. The junction had 8 bases not matched to a gene; V was cut back by 3 bases and J by 7 bases. From germline, CDR1 is SGHDN and CDR2 FVKESK. The CDR3: CASSHTGTVGTQYF. CDR3 nucleotide sequence: TGTGCCAGCAGCCATACCGGGACAGTAGGGACCCAGTACTTC. The full variable domain, in which reference TRBV14 and TRBJ2-5 provide the parts outside the CDR3, is EAGVTQFPSHSVIEKGQTVTLRCDPISGHDNLYWYRRVMGKEIKFLLHFVKESKQDESGMPNNRFLAERTGGTYSTLKVQPAELEDSGVYFCASSHTGTVGTQYFGPGTRLLVL.

This clonotype has just a few counts. The V call is TRBV2, the J call TRBJ1-1, with no clear D. The CDR3 sequence is 14 residues long. Trimming cost V 4 bases and J 1 base, with 10 bases left between them. Germline assignment: CDR1 SNHLY and CDR2 FYNNEI. The CDR3 spells CASSVRLGNTEAFF. DNA for the CDR3: TGTGCCAGCAGTGTTCGTCTGGGGAACACTGAAGCTTTCTTT.

This chain connects TRBV6-2 or TRBV6-3 to TRBJ2-2; D gene ambiguous. There are 16 residues in the CDR3. V lost 5 bases and J lost 2, with 15 bases in between. Germline V CDR1 and CDR2: MNHEY, SVGEGT. CDR3 in DNA: TGTGCCAGCAGTCCCTTACCGGGCCAAAACACCGGGGAGCTGTTTTTT. It yields the protein CASSPLPGQNTGELFF.